What follows are 17 T cell receptor beta chains derived from one specimen sequenced in a study of T cell repertoires in cytomegalovirus infection. These TCRs are of unknown antigen specificity. Each CDR3 protein is one row after TCRdb ran MiXCR on the reads. This sample has around 49,000 distinct CDR3 sequences, with around 18% found just once. Sequences were derived from CD8+ T cells from cultured PBMCs, sampled from culture after CMV antigen stimulation. These receptors came from a human donor in good health (CMV status not recorded). Some clones in this sample may be carry-over from other donors' samples.

This clonotype was found many times. V usage is TRBV12-3 or TRBV12-4 and J usage is TRBJ1-1; a weak D match, TRBD1 (6 bases). V was cut by 7 bases and J by 6 bases, with 15 bases left in between. The CDR3 has 13 residues. CDR3 in DNA: TGTGCCAGCACCCCACAGGGAGGCGCTGAAGCTTTCTTT. Translating gives CASTPQGGAEAFF.

This clonotype was counted ten times or more. V usage is TRBV4-1 and J usage is TRBJ1-4; D gene ambiguous. The length of the CDR3 is 17 residues. V lost 0 bases and J 0 bases, leaving 11 bases between the germline ends. CDR1 is MGHRA, CDR2 YSYEKL, per germline. In DNA form, the CDR3 reads TGCGCCAGCAGCCAAGAACGTCTGGACGCAACTAATGAAAAACTGTTTTTT. It yields the protein CASSQERLDATNEKLFF.

The rearrangement links TRBV6-5 to TRBJ1-2; 9 bases are a match to TRBD1. Germline values: CDR1 MNHEY, CDR2 SVGAGI. The CDR3 is 15 residues long. The ends lost 1 base at V and 4 bases at J; junction bases unmatched: 4. The CDR3 region has the DNA TGTGCCAGCAGTTACTTTACAGGGGGCAGCTATGGCTACACCTTC. It translates to CASSYFTGGSYGYTF.

The J gene is TRBJ1-2, the V gene TRBV7-2, with D unresolved. Trimming removed 1 base at V and 1 base at J, with 1 base between. The CDR3 is 12 residues long. CDR1 is SGHTA and CDR2 is FQGNSA in the germline V gene. CDR3 amino acids: CASSLDNYGYTF. As DNA, the CDR3 is TGTGCCAGCAGCTTAGATAACTATGGCTACACCTTC.

This clonotype showed up just a few times. The chain combines TRBV28 with TRBJ2-5, with a tentative D call TRBD2 (5 bases). The ends were cut back, 2 bases at V and 5 bases at J, with 9 bases in the middle. This CDR3 is built from 13 residues. The germline V gene encodes CDR1 MDHEN and CDR2 SYDVKM. In nucleotides, the CDR3 is TGTGCCAGCAGTTTAGAGGGAAGGGAGACCCAGTACTTC. Residues: CASSLEGRETQYF. Drawing the rest from reference TRBV28 and TRBJ2-5, the complete variable domain is DVKVTQSSRYLVKRTGEKVFLECVQDMDHENMFWYRQDPGLGLRLIYFSYDVKMKEKGDIPEGYSVSREKKERFSLILESASTNQTSMYLCASSLEGRETQYFGPGTRLLVL.

This clonotype has just a few counts. The chain is built from TRBV6-5 and TRBJ2-1, with D tentatively TRBD1 (6 bases). Germline CDR1 and CDR2: MNHEY and SVGAGI. With 5 bases removed from V and 3 bases from J, the gap between germline ends came to 11 bases. This CDR3 contains 14 residues. DNA of the CDR3: TGTGCCAGCAGTCAGGGGAACCTCTACAATGAGCAGTTCTTC. Translation: CASSQGNLYNEQFF.

The sample holds a few counts of this clonotype. The V gene is TRBV6-2 or TRBV6-3, the J gene TRBJ2-7; 11 nucleotides align to TRBD2. Germline V gene data show CDR1 as MNHEY and CDR2 as SVGEGT. After removal of 7 bases from V and 3 bases from J, the junction contained 17 bases not matched to a gene. This CDR3 region has 18 residues. The CDR3 spells CASTEAAPTSGVFYEQYF. The CDR3 DNA reads TGTGCCAGCACCGAAGCCGCCCCGACTAGCGGGGTATTCTACGAGCAGTACTTC.

The chain joins TRBV7-6 to TRBJ2-3; D is possibly TRBD1 (5 bases). CDR3 length: 14 residues. V was shortened by 1 base and J by 3 bases, with 8 bases between the two germline ends. Germline assignment: CDR1 SGHVS and CDR2 FNYEAQ. For the CDR3, the DNA is TGTGCCAGCAGCTTAGGGCAGGGAACAGATACGCAGTATTTT. As protein: CASSLGQGTDTQYF.

V usage is TRBV6-5 and J usage is TRBJ2-7; D is perhaps TRBD1 (6 bases). The CDR3 runs to 13 residues. Germline V gene lookup returns CDR1 MNHEY and CDR2 SVGAGI. With 2 bases removed from V and 5 bases from J, the gap between germline ends came to 10 bases. CDR3 region: CASSYGAGDEQYF. As DNA, the CDR3 is TGTGCCAGCAGTTACGGAGCAGGGGACGAGCAGTACTTC.

The genes are TRBV7-6 and TRBJ2-2; no clear D gene. The V gene lost 11 bases and the J gene lost 4 bases, with 14 bases spanning the gap. From germline, CDR1 is SGHVS and CDR2 FNYEAQ. The CDR3 is 13 residues long. CDR3 sequence reads: CAWSMYLTGELFF. CDR3 bases: TGTGCCTGGTCTATGTACCTCACCGGGGAGCTGTTTTTT.

The chain carries TRBV7-9 and TRBJ1-1; D remains unclear. Trimming pared 5 bases from V and 5 bases from J, leaving 9 bases between. The CDR3 is 12 residues long. Germline V gene sequence: CDR1 SEHNR, CDR2 FQNEAQ (reference sequence). The CDR3 is CASSHRGTEAFF. In nucleotides, the CDR3 is TGTGCCAGCAGCCATCGAGGGACTGAAGCTTTCTTT.

A few counts support this clonotype. The V and J genes are TRBV5-1 and TRBJ2-3; D possibly matches TRBD1 or TRBD2 (6 bases each). CDR1 and CDR2 from the germline V gene are SGHRS and YFSETQ. Trimming took off 4 bases at V and 6 bases at J, with 12 bases between the two ends. The CDR3 extends over 13 amino acids. The CDR3 region is CASSPGGGDTQYF. CDR3 bases: TGCGCCAGCAGCCCCGGAGGGGGGGATACGCAGTATTTT. Variable domain in full (rest from reference TRBV5-1 and TRBJ2-3): KAGVTQTPRYLIKTRGQQVTLSCSPISGHRSVSWYQQTPGQGLQFLFEYFSETQRNKGNFPGRFSGRQFSNSRSEMNVSTLELGDSALYLCASSPGGGDTQYFGPGTRLTVL.

By proportion, this clonotype is large. This rearrangement joins TRBV7-8 to TRBJ2-1, with a weak D call TRBD1 (6 bases). CDR1 and CDR2 (germline): SGHVS, FQNEAQ. The CDR3 is made up of 10 amino acids. Trimming took 8 bases from V and 15 from J, leaving 14 bases between them. CDR3 in DNA: TGTGCCAGCGGACCGGGACATTTGTTCTTC. It specifies CASGPGHLFF.

This clonotype appeared many times. The rearrangement joins TRBV6-6 to TRBJ2-7, with D possibly being TRBD1 (5 bases). Germline V gene data show CDR1 as MNHNY and CDR2 as SVGAGI (reference sequence). V was shortened by 0 bases and J by 3 bases, with 15 bases between the two germline ends. The CDR3 covers 16 residues. CDR3 sequence reads: CASSYSSRTPFYEQYF. DNA for the CDR3: TGTGCCAGCAGTTACTCGTCCCGGACACCCTTCTACGAGCAGTACTTC.

This clonotype was recorded a few times. The chain employs TRBV7-2 and TRBJ1-5; the D gene is possibly TRBD1 (6 bases). Germline CDR1 and CDR2: SGHTA and FQGNSA. CDR3 length: 15 amino acids. The ends were cut back, 1 base at V and 4 bases at J, with 11 bases in the middle. This CDR3 is CASSLGGGGNQPQHF. As DNA, the CDR3 is TGTGCCAGCAGCTTAGGTGGGGGCGGTAATCAGCCCCAGCATTTT. The full variable domain, with the rest looked up from reference TRBV7-2 and TRBJ1-5, is GAGVSQSPSNKVTEKGKDVELRCDPISGHTALYWYRQSLGQGLEFLIYFQGNSAPDKSGLPSDRFSAERTGGSVSTLTIQRTQQEDSAVYLCASSLGGGGNQPQHFGDGTRLSIL.

The chain combines TRBV13 with TRBJ1-1, with a weak D call TRBD1 (6 bases). CDR3 length equals 15 residues. Germline lookup yields CDR1 PRHDT and CDR2 FYEKMQ (reference sequence). Trimming removed 4 bases from V and 5 bases from J, with 17 bases in between. The CDR3 protein is CASSSYRAISTEAFF. CDR3 nucleotide sequence: TGTGCCAGCAGCTCCTACAGGGCAATAAGTACTGAAGCTTTCTTT.

This chain joins TRBV5-5 and TRBJ2-2; no clear D. V dropped 1 base and J dropped 5 bases, with 12 bases sitting between them. CDR1 is SGHKS, CDR2 YYEKEE, per germline (reference sequence). CDR3 length: 15 residues. CDR3 bases: TGTGCCAGCAGCTTGCGATCACCCAGGACCGGGGAGCTGTTTTTT. Protein sequence: CASSLRSPRTGELFF. Looking up the rest from reference TRBV5-5 and TRBJ2-2 gives the full variable domain: DAGVTQSPTHLIKTRGQQVTLRCSPISGHKSVSWYQQVLGQGPQFIFQYYEKEERGRGNFPDRFSARQFPNYSSELNVNALLLGDSALYLCASSLRSPRTGELFFGEGSRLTVL.